This TCR beta chain stems from a study of CD8 T cells in Susac syndrome (dated by TCRdb to the late 2010s). In the study overall: The study used repertoire sequencing to test whether antigen drove CD8+ T cell activation and differentiation in Susac syndrome. The clonality of the CD8+ T cell repertoire was compared across approximately 11 healthy donors, roughly 14 Susac syndrome patients and around 16 multiple sclerosis patients. The research as a whole found: The number of individuals in the TCR sequencing and HLA analysis was recognized as being relatively small.

Comments on this clonotype: Its target antigen remains unknown. Per-nucleotide qualities are absent, and no much larger clonotype sits a single base away.

Peripheral blood CD8+ and CD4+ T cells from healthy donors, Susac syndrome patients and multiple sclerosis patients were profiled using high-throughput TCR beta sequencing. The multiple sclerosis controls were treatment-naive patients who had stable or active relapsing-remitting disease and met the revised McDonald criteria. CD8+ TEMRA cells were enriched by FACS, while bulk CD8+ and CD4+ T cells were purified by magnetic negative isolation. Blood was drawn into EDTA tubes, processed within 24 hours, and PBMCs were isolated by density gradient centrifugation. PBMCs destined for TCR sequencing were cryopreserved in liquid nitrogen and later thawed in a 37 °C water bath. The sorted or isolated CD4+, CD8+ and CD8+ TEMRA cells had a purity of 90% or higher. RNA was extracted using the RNeasy kit, and about 0.45 to 1 ug of the RNA was reverse transcribed with random hexamers. The immunoSEQ multiplex PCR assay, which covers 54 Vbeta and 13 Jbeta segments, was used to amplify TCR beta CDR3 regions. Bias from PCR amplification was corrected by using a synthetic template baseline for primer optimization and for computational correction. Processing in the source paper ran as follows. Reads were annotated to V, D and J genes according to IMGT and were analyzed with immunoSEQ Analyzer, with only productive sequences retained. To calculate clonality, Shannon entropy was normalized by log2 of the number of productive unique sequences and then subtracted from one. For each patient and control, public and private clones were evaluated within the 100 most prevalent clones. Clones were defined as Susac-specific if absent from the healthy and MS cohorts, from 1052 published viral clones and from other ImmuneACCESS disease sequences. TCRdb trimmed public reads at Q25 via fastp, called clones via MiXCR and kept in-frame beta chains. Under each unique CDR3 protein, matching rows form one entry showing the most common genes and DNA. The V and J calls were determined by TCRdb, not by the authors. The sample yields some 130,000 distinct CDR3 sequences; roughly 80% were counted once. 0.45% to 0.65% of the sample is taken by the ten largest.

V is shortened by 1 base, J by 2 bases, and the region joining them spans 14 bases. CDR1 and CDR2 were assigned from the germline V gene (reference sequence) as DFQATT and SNEGSKA. The CDR3 holds 16 amino acids from the cysteine to the phenylalanine. The DNA shown is the 48-base CDR3, in frame from base 1. The rearrangement joined TRBV20-1 to TRBJ1-4; the D gene remains uncertain. The sequencing sample was made of CD8+ T cells from PBMCs. This clonotype originated in a human donor with multiple sclerosis. The nucleotide sequence reads TGCAGTGCTAGAGGCCTCTTTACTTCGACTAATGAAAAACTGTTTTTT. Its coded protein is CSARGLFTSTNEKLFF.